A selection of T cell receptor beta chains follows, all from one sample in a study of control samples from healthy donors and cancer patients. TCRdb's table, derived via immunoSEQ multiplex PCR, lists solely in-frame clones and lacks some. The data contain more than 50,000 clones, roughly nine tenths of them singletons. The sample consisted of PBMCs. Receptors were obtained from a woman between 50 and 59 years old with colorectal cancer. The CDR3 runs from the conserved cysteine through the conserved F or W. Fields, in order: J gene, D gene, clone size, V gene, CDR3 DNA, CDR3 protein. The D gene is left open where the match is weak. Clone size is not always given. Where it is, it says once, few, many or a class for expanded clones.

J: TRBJ1-2; D: NA; size: NA; V: TRBV6-5; DNA: TGTGCCAGCAGTTACGCCGCCACGGGCAACTATGGCTACACCTTC; CDR3: CASSYAATGNYGYTF
J: TRBJ2-7; D: NA; size: NA; V: TRBV5-5; DNA: TGTGCCAGCACCCGGGCGGGGATTTCCTACGAGCAGTACTTC; CDR3: CASTRAGISYEQYF
J: TRBJ1-6; D: NA; size: once; V: TRBV18; DNA: TGTGCCAGCTCACCAGCTCAACGGTATCTTAATTCACCCCTCCACTTT; CDR3: CASSPAQRYLNSPLHF
J: TRBJ2-1; D: TRBD2; size: NA; V: TRBV7-3; DNA: TGTGCCAGCAGCTTTAGCGGGGGGGCCTACAATGAGCAGTTCTTC; CDR3: CASSFSGGAYNEQFF
J: TRBJ2-7; D: NA; size: NA; V: TRBV30; DNA: TGTGCCTGGAGCATCAGGGGCGTTGATTACGAGCAGTACTTC; CDR3: CAWSIRGVDYEQYF
J: TRBJ2-7; D: TRBD1; size: NA; V: TRBV12-5; DNA: TGTGCTAGTGGTTTGCCGCATGGGACAGGGAACTACGAGCAGTACTTC; CDR3: CASGLPHGTGNYEQYF
J: TRBJ2-3; D: TRBD2; size: NA; V: TRBV6-5; DNA: TGTGCCAGCACCTTTGAAGAGACTAGCGGGGGTTATTTT; CDR3: CASTFEETSGGYF
J: TRBJ2-1; D: NA; size: once; V: TRBV5-1; DNA: TGCGCCAGCAGCTTGTTATCCAGCGGGTCAAACAATGAGCAGTTCTTC; CDR3: CASSLLSSGSNNEQFF
J: TRBJ1-4; D: NA; size: once; V: TRBV29-1; DNA: TGCAGCGTAAAGACAACAGGGAATCGGGGCGAAAAACTGTTTTTT; CDR3: CSVKTTGNRGEKLFF
J: TRBJ2-1; D: TRBD2; size: once; V: TRBV5-6; DNA: TGTGCCAGCAGCCGCAAACTAGCGGTACTAAACAATGAGCAGTTCTTC; CDR3: CASSRKLAVLNNEQFF
J: TRBJ2-5; D: TRBD2; size: NA; V: TRBV7-3; DNA: TGTGCCAGCAGCTATGGGGGAGGGTCGGAGACCCAGTACTTC; CDR3: CASSYGGGSETQYF
J: TRBJ2-1; D: NA; size: NA; V: TRBV18; DNA: TGTGCCAGCTCCCCGCCGGGACGCCCGGCCGATGAGCAGTTCTTC; CDR3: CASSPPGRPADEQFF
J: TRBJ1-1; D: NA; size: NA; V: TRBV6-6; DNA: TGTGCCAGCAGGGACGGAAACACTGAAGCTTTCTTT; CDR3: CASRDGNTEAFF
J: TRBJ2-5; D: NA; size: NA; V: TRBV9; DNA: TGTGCCAGCAGCGTAGGGCGGTTCCAAGAGACCCAGTACTTC; CDR3: CASSVGRFQETQYF
J: TRBJ1-5; D: NA; size: NA; V: TRBV7-2; DNA: TGTGCCAGCAGCTTAGTAGCACAGCCCCAGCATTTT; CDR3: CASSLVAQPQHF
J: TRBJ1-1; D: NA; size: NA; V: TRBV5-1; DNA: TGCGCCAGCAGCCCGGGGCCTTCACGGGCGATTACTGAAGCTTTCTTT; CDR3: CASSPGPSRAITEAFF
J: TRBJ2-5; D: NA; size: NA; V: TRBV21-1; DNA: TGTGCCAGCAGCAAAGGAGGGCGGGACGGCGAGACCCAGTACTTC; CDR3: CASSKGGRDGETQYF
J: TRBJ2-7; D: NA; size: NA; V: TRBV18; DNA: TGTGCCAGCTCCCTATCCGGAGGGAAGACTTGGGAGCAGTACTTC; CDR3: CASSLSGGKTWEQYF
J: TRBJ2-1; D: TRBD2; size: NA; V: TRBV24-1; DNA: TGTGCCACCAGTCACCTCTCGGGAGGGCCAAACAATGAGCAGTTCTTC; CDR3: CATSHLSGGPNNEQFF
J: TRBJ2-3; D: NA; size: NA; V: TRBV19; DNA: TGTGCCAGTACACAGGGAGGTTCAGATACGCAGTATTTT; CDR3: CASTQGGSDTQYF
J: TRBJ2-1; D: TRBD1; size: few; V: TRBV5-4; DNA: TGTGCCAGCAGCCGTCCAGGGGGCGCGGGGTACAATGAGCAGTTCTTC; CDR3: CASSRPGGAGYNEQFF
J: TRBJ2-3; D: NA; size: NA; V: TRBV5-1; DNA: TGCGCCAGCAGCTTAGGGGACTTTATAGATACGCAGTATTTT; CDR3: CASSLGDFIDTQYF
J: TRBJ2-1; D: TRBD1; size: NA; V: TRBV9; DNA: TGTGCCAGCAGCGTAGCAGGACAGGGTAGGCAGTTCTTC; CDR3: CASSVAGQGRQFF
J: TRBJ1-3; D: NA; size: NA; V: TRBV6-1; DNA: TGTGCCAGCAGTGAATCCGGGCCAATTGACAGCCCACTTTCTGGAAACACCATATATTTT; CDR3: CASSESGPIDSPLSGNTIYF
J: TRBJ2-1; D: NA; size: NA; V: TRBV5-8; DNA: TGTGCCAGCAGCCCCGGACCCCTACTAAATGAGCAGTTCTTC; CDR3: CASSPGPLLNEQFF
J: TRBJ2-3; D: NA; size: NA; V: TRBV29-1; DNA: TGCAGCGTTGAAGTCGTTGGTGACACCTCTAGCACAGATACGCAGTATTTT; CDR3: CSVEVVGDTSSTDTQYF
J: TRBJ2-7; D: TRBD1; size: NA; V: TRBV5-6; DNA: TGTGCCAGCAGCCCCGGGACAGGGGGTCCCCAAGGCTACGAGCAGTACTTC; CDR3: CASSPGTGGPQGYEQYF
J: TRBJ1-3; D: NA; size: NA; V: TRBV5-1; DNA: TGCGCCAGCAGCTTGGGCGCCAGTTCAGACACCATATATTTT; CDR3: CASSLGASSDTIYF
J: TRBJ2-7; D: NA; size: NA; V: TRBV28; DNA: TGTGCCAGCAGTTTATATCCGAGGCTCAGGGTCCACGAGCAGTACTTC; CDR3: CASSLYPRLRVHEQYF
J: TRBJ1-3; D: NA; size: NA; V: TRBV28; DNA: TGTGCCAGCAGTCTATTGGCCTCGGGATCCGGAAACACCATATATTTT; CDR3: CASSLLASGSGNTIYF
J: TRBJ2-7; D: NA; size: NA; V: TRBV11-2; DNA: TGTGCCAGCAGGGGGGGACGGGGAAGCTCCTACGAGCAGTACTTC; CDR3: CASRGGRGSSYEQYF
J: TRBJ2-7; D: TRBD2; size: NA; V: TRBV20-1; DNA: TGCAGTGCCAGTGTTACCTGGGGAGGGAACGAGCAGTACTTC; CDR3: CSASVTWGGNEQYF
J: TRBJ2-2; D: NA; size: NA; V: TRBV5-5; DNA: TGTGCCAGCAGAAGGGTGTCGAACACCGGGGAGCTGTTTTTT; CDR3: CASRRVSNTGELFF
J: TRBJ1-4; D: NA; size: NA; V: TRBV9; DNA: TGTGCCAGCAGCCCTGGGACCAAAAACTGGGGAAAGAATGAAAAACTGTTTTTT; CDR3: CASSPGTKNWGKNEKLFF
J: TRBJ1-6; D: NA; size: NA; V: TRBV5-1; DNA: TGCGCCAGCAGCTTGGATGAGATTTATAATTCACCCCTCCACTTT; CDR3: CASSLDEIYNSPLHF
J: TRBJ1-1; D: NA; size: NA; V: TRBV5-1; DNA: TGCGCCAGCAGCTCACAGGGGAACACTGAAGCTTTCTTT; CDR3: CASSSQGNTEAFF
J: TRBJ2-1; D: NA; size: NA; V: TRBV28; DNA: TGTGCCAGCAGGGGAACAGGGACCTCCTACAATGAGCAGTTCTTC; CDR3: CASRGTGTSYNEQFF
J: TRBJ2-3; D: TRBD2; size: NA; V: TRBV29-1; DNA: TGCAGCGCAAGCGGGAGGGCCGCAGATACGCAGTATTTT; CDR3: CSASGRAADTQYF
J: TRBJ2-1; D: TRBD2; size: once; V: TRBV7-8; DNA: TGTGCCAGCAGCCTATGGCGACTAGCGGGAGGATCAAGCTCCTACAATGAGCAGTTCTTC; CDR3: CASSLWRLAGGSSSYNEQFF
J: TRBJ2-6; D: NA; size: few; V: TRBV12-3/TRBV12-4; DNA: TGTGCCACCCTTCGCTCTGGGGCCAACGTCCTGACTTTC; CDR3: CATLRSGANVLTF
J: TRBJ2-7; D: TRBD2; size: NA; V: TRBV5-1; DNA: TGCGCCAGCAGCTCTGGACTAGCGGGGGGACCCTACGAGCAGTACTTC; CDR3: CASSSGLAGGPYEQYF
J: TRBJ2-1; D: NA; size: once; V: TRBV4-1; DNA: TGCGCCAGCAGCCAAGTGGGTCGGAGCTCCTACAATGAGCAGTTCTTC; CDR3: CASSQVGRSSYNEQFF
J: TRBJ1-2; D: NA; size: NA; V: TRBV2; DNA: TGTGCCAGCAGCCTTTTACAGGGCCTCTATGGCTACACCTTC; CDR3: CASSLLQGLYGYTF
J: TRBJ1-5; D: TRBD1; size: NA; V: TRBV5-6; DNA: TGTGCCAGCAGGAAGGGGGGGACAGGGGATTATAGCAATCAGCCCCAGCATTTT; CDR3: CASRKGGTGDYSNQPQHF
J: TRBJ2-3; D: TRBD2; size: once; V: TRBV9; DNA: TGTGCCAGCAGCCACCGCACCGGACTAGCGGGCACAGATACGCAGTATTTT; CDR3: CASSHRTGLAGTDTQYF
J: TRBJ2-1; D: NA; size: NA; V: TRBV29-1; DNA: TGCAGCGCTCCGCAGGGGCCCTACAATGAGCAGTTCTTC; CDR3: CSAPQGPYNEQFF
J: TRBJ2-5; D: NA; size: NA; V: TRBV24-1; DNA: TGTGCCAACGAACCTATTTTGACCCAGTACTTC; CDR3: CANEPILTQYF
J: TRBJ2-5; D: NA; size: NA; V: TRBV5-1; DNA: TGCGCCAGCAGCTTGGTAGACGGACAAGAGACCCAGTACTTC; CDR3: CASSLVDGQETQYF
J: TRBJ2-3; D: NA; size: NA; V: TRBV6-5; DNA: TGTGCCGTCTGGGGTTCTAGCACAGATACGCAGTATTTT; CDR3: CAVWGSSTDTQYF
J: TRBJ1-4; D: NA; size: NA; V: TRBV7-2; DNA: TGTGCCAGCAGCTTATCGGGGGGCACCGCTAATGAAAAACTGTTTTTT; CDR3: CASSLSGGTANEKLFF
J: TRBJ2-7; D: NA; size: once; V: TRBV11-2; DNA: TGTGCCAGCAGCCGAGTTGGCGAGCAGTACTTC; CDR3: CASSRVGEQYF
J: TRBJ1-1; D: NA; size: once; V: TRBV5-8; DNA: TGTGCCAGCAGCCACGGTCTCCGGGGCACTGAAGCTTTCTTT; CDR3: CASSHGLRGTEAFF
J: TRBJ1-1; D: NA; size: NA; V: TRBV19; DNA: TGTGCCAGTAGTGCAGGTACAGGGAGGGACACTGAAGCTTTCTTT; CDR3: CASSAGTGRDTEAFF
J: TRBJ2-1; D: TRBD2; size: NA; V: TRBV11-3; DNA: TGTGCCAGCAGCTTGAATAGCGGGGGGACGAACAATGAGCAGTTCTTC; CDR3: CASSLNSGGTNNEQFF